These 25 T cell receptor beta chains came from one sample sequenced in a study of PD-L1 blockade in urothelial cancer (dated by TCRdb to between 2016 and 2019). The library relied on the immunoSEQ multiplex PCR assay. In its TCRdb copy, this immuneACCESS table keeps in-frame sequences only and misses some clones. Where compared with another copy, unresolved V genes explain less than half of these, and the others have no known cause. Within this sample are about 73,000 clones, with roughly nine tenths of them counted one time only. 3.4% of the sample goes to the ten largest clones. This sample comprised PBMCs, obtained around atezolizumab (anti-PD-L1) treatment. These receptors all come from a man in his sixties with urothelial cancer.

V gene TRBV29-1 combines with J gene TRBJ1-2; 12 bases fit TRBD1. The CDR3 contains 14 residues. V shed 6 bases, J shed 4 bases, and the junction held 6 bases outside the gene matches. Germline V gene sequence: CDR1 SQVTM, CDR2 ANQGSEA. The CDR3 coding sequence is TGCAGCGTGGGGACAGGGGGCGTGGGCTATGGCTACACCTTC. Its protein is CSVGTGGVGYGYTF.

The chain links TRBV7-8 to TRBJ1-4; TRBD1 matches 9 bases. Germline V gives CDR1 SGHVS, CDR2 FQNEAQ. The ends lost 4 bases at V and 8 bases at J; junction bases unmatched: 14. The length of the CDR3 is 17 residues. The CDR3 DNA is TGTGCCAGCAGCTCGACGGGACAGGGAGTGTATGGAGAAAAACTGTTTTTT. Amino acids: CASSSTGQGVYGEKLFF.

The rearrangement uses TRBV7-9 and TRBJ1-1, with a tentative D call TRBD1 (5 bases). Germline assignment: CDR1 SEHNR and CDR2 FQNEAQ (reference sequence). This CDR3 region has 13 residues. Trimming took off 3 bases at V and 7 bases at J, with 12 bases between the two ends. CDR3: CASSLGQVREAFF. CDR3 DNA sequence: TGTGCCAGCAGCTTGGGGCAGGTCCGTGAAGCTTTCTTT.

The chain couples TRBV5-6 to TRBJ2-7; TRBD1 is a possible D gene (5 bases). Between the trimmed V and J ends, which lost 0 bases and 4 bases, there was a span of 11 bases. The CDR3 contains 14 residues. Germline V CDR1 and CDR2: SGHDT, YYEEEE. CDR3 nucleotide sequence: TGTGCCAGCAGCTTGGTTTCAGGGAAGTACGAGCAGTACTTC. This translates into CASSLVSGKYEQYF.

The rearrangement links TRBV28 to TRBJ2-3; weak D call: TRBD1 (5 bases). Germline V lookup: CDR1 MDHEN, CDR2 SYDVKM. Deletions cut 3 bases from V and 0 bases from J, with 10 bases between. The CDR3 covers 15 residues. The chain's CDR3 is CASSFGATSTDTQYF. CDR3 nucleotides: TGTGCCAGCAGTTTTGGGGCTACTAGCACAGATACGCAGTATTTT.

The chain couples TRBV4-1 to TRBJ1-2; 7 positions agree with TRBD1. V lost 0 bases, J lost 5 bases, and 6 bases stayed unmatched. CDR3 length: 15 amino acids. Germline V gene sequence: CDR1 MGHRA, CDR2 YSYEKL. CDR3 region: CASSQESGQRYGYTF. The CDR3 bases are TGCGCCAGCAGCCAAGAATCGGGACAGAGGTATGGCTACACCTTC.

This rearrangement joins TRBV29-1 to TRBJ2-4; the D is unclear. In germline, CDR1 is SQVTM, CDR2 ANQGSEA. V lost 7 bases and J lost 5, with 12 bases in between. The CDR3 totals 12 residues. The CDR3 DNA reads as TGCAGCGCCGCGGCCTCCCAAAACATTCAGTACTTC. Amino acids: CSAAASQNIQYF.

This clone was seen only a few times. This sequence joins TRBV27 and TRBJ2-1; the match to TRBD2 covers 12 bases. In germline, CDR1 is MNHEY, CDR2 SMNVEV (reference sequence). The CDR3 is 18 residues long. J was trimmed by 3 bases and V by 5 bases; bases with no gene match: 11. The CDR3 DNA is TGTGCCAGCAGTCAAGTCCCGCGGACTAGCGGGATCTACAATGAGCAGTTCTTC. It codes for CASSQVPRTSGIYNEQFF.

The chain uses TRBV10-1 and TRBJ1-5; D gene unclear. Germline V gene data show CDR1 as WNHNN and CDR2 as SYGVQD (reference sequence). CDR3 length equals 13 residues. V was cut by 5 bases and J by 3 bases, with 8 bases left in between. CDR3 amino acids: CASSSGINQPQHF. CDR3 in DNA: TGCGCCAGCAGTTCGGGGATCAATCAGCCCCAGCATTTT.

CDR3 sequence: CASSEASGISGNTIYF. The CDR3 bases are TGTGCCAGCAGTGAAGCGTCGGGGATCTCTGGAAACACCATATATTTT. The genes are TRBV6-1 and TRBJ1-3; D unresolved. V was cut by 0 bases and J by 0 bases, with 9 bases left in between. Germline V gene lookup returns CDR1 MNHNS and CDR2 SASEGT. The CDR3 has 16 amino acids.

This chain joins TRBV7-2 and TRBJ2-3, with D possibly TRBD2 on 5 matching bases. This CDR3 spans 18 amino acids. With 2 bases removed from V and 1 base from J, the gap between germline ends came to 19 bases. Germline CDR1 reads SGHTA; CDR2 reads FQGNSA. In DNA form, the CDR3 reads TGTGCCAGCAGCTTATCCCCCAGCGGACCTTGGGGCACAGATACGCAGTATTTT. Translated, it gives CASSLSPSGPWGTDTQYF.

The CDR3 DNA reads as TGTGCCAGCAGCTTAATTGGACAGGTCGGTGACTATGGCTACACCTTC. This codes for CASSLIGQVGDYGYTF. The chain links TRBV7-3 to TRBJ1-2; TRBD1 aligns across 7 bases. This CDR3 spans 16 amino acids. Trimming at V came to 1 base and at J to 3 bases, leaving 8 bases not matched to a gene. CDR1 is SGHTA and CDR2 is FQGTGA in the germline V gene.

V usage is TRBV5-4 and J usage is TRBJ2-2; 9 nucleotides line up with TRBD1. Germline loops: CDR1 SGHNT, CDR2 YYREEE (reference sequence). V trimming: 3 bases; J trimming: 6 bases; junction bases outside the gene matches: 3. This CDR3 has 14 amino acids. Here the CDR3 DNA reads TGTGCCAGCAGCTCCCGACAGGGGGCCGGGGAGCTGTTTTTT. It encodes CASSSRQGAGELFF. The whole variable domain, remainder taken from reference TRBV5-4 and TRBJ2-2, is ETGVTQSPTHLIKTRGQQVTLRCSSQSGHNTVSWYQQALGQGPQFIFQYYREEENGRGNFPPRFSGLQFPNYSSELNVNALELDDSALYLCASSSRQGAGELFFGEGSRLTVL.

J is TRBJ2-3 and V is TRBV4-1; the match to TRBD2 covers 15 bases. The V gene's germline CDR1 is MGHRA and CDR2 YSYEKL. The CDR3 contains 21 residues. V dropped 0 bases and J dropped 1; count of bases not matched to a gene: 11. The CDR3 DNA reads TGCGCCAGCAGCCAAGAAGGAGGACTAGCGGGGGGGGCGGATGGCACAGATACGCAGTATTTT. The encoded protein is CASSQEGGLAGGADGTDTQYF.

The rearrangement joins TRBV5-5 to TRBJ2-5; 8 bases line up with TRBD1. The CDR3 runs 16 residues. Germline loops: CDR1 SGHKS, CDR2 YYEKEE (reference sequence). Trimming took 0 bases from V and 5 from J; bases not matched to a gene: 9. Here the CDR3 reads CASSLVYAGGMETQYF. CDR3 DNA: TGTGCCAGCAGCTTGGTTTACGCAGGGGGCATGGAGACCCAGTACTTC.

The J gene is TRBJ1-6, the V gene TRBV6-1, with TRBD1 matching 9 bases. Germline V gene data show CDR1 as MNHNS and CDR2 as SASEGT. Unmatched junction bases numbered 4, after V lost 0 bases and J lost 10 bases. CDR3 length: 15 amino acids. The CDR3 region has the DNA TGTGCCAGCAGTGAAGCGGGACAGGGAGGATCACCCCTCCACTTT. Its translation: CASSEAGQGGSPLHF.

The chain combines TRBV7-2 with TRBJ2-2, with a possible D match to TRBD1 (5 bases). V lost 1 base, J lost 2 bases, and 8 bases lay in between. Germline CDR1 reads SGHTA; CDR2 reads FQGNSA. CDR3 size: 15 residues. Here the CDR3 DNA reads TGTGCCAGCAGCTTAGGGGGCCTCAACACCGGGGAGCTGTTTTTT. This encodes CASSLGGLNTGELFF.

The chain employs TRBV5-8 and TRBJ1-2, with a tentative D call TRBD1 (5 bases). The V gene's germline CDR1 is SGHTS and CDR2 YDEGEE. Deletions cut 7 bases from V and 4 bases from J, with 17 bases between. This CDR3 region has 14 residues. CDR3 region: CASHSRGGPYGYTF. The CDR3, as DNA: TGTGCCAGCCACTCAAGGGGAGGGCCCTATGGCTACACCTTC.

The chain has TRBV5-5 and TRBJ1-4; D is perhaps TRBD1 (5 bases). The CDR3 runs to 15 residues. The V gene's germline CDR1 is SGHKS and CDR2 YYEKEE (reference sequence). The V gene lost 4 bases and the J gene lost 5 bases, with 15 bases spanning the gap. DNA of the CDR3: TGTGCCAGCAGCCCCGACCCAGGGTTAAATGAAAAACTGTTTTTT. This codes for CASSPDPGLNEKLFF.

The chain couples TRBV19 to TRBJ2-2; D is perhaps TRBD1 (6 bases). Trimming left V 6 bases short and J 5 bases short, with 19 bases between. Germline V lookup: CDR1 LNHDA, CDR2 SQIVND (reference sequence). The CDR3 loop spans 16 amino acids. This CDR3 is CASSRDTPFGTGELFF. The CDR3 DNA is TGTGCCAGTAGCCGGGACACCCCCTTTGGGACCGGGGAGCTGTTTTTT.

The rearrangement links TRBV6-7 to TRBJ1-2; D might be TRBD1 (5 bases). TRBV6-7 is an ORF, and what it does is uncertain. The CDR3 spans 15 residues. V lost 5 bases, J lost 2 bases, and 15 bases lay in between. The CDR3 coding sequence is TGTGCCAGCAGTGAGACAGTGTTTGAGAACTATGGCTACACCTTC. Translated, it gives CASSETVFENYGYTF.

This rearrangement joins TRBV9 to TRBJ2-1; D gene uncertain. The CDR3 contains 14 residues. V lost 3 bases and J lost 4, with 11 bases in between. Germline-derived CDR1 and CDR2 are SGDLS and YYNGEE. The CDR3 sequence is CASSAGTLYNEQFF. CDR3 bases: TGTGCCAGCAGCGCGGGTACCCTTTACAATGAGCAGTTCTTC.

This clone came up once. This rearrangement joins TRBV6-1 to TRBJ1-2; D perhaps matches TRBD1 (5 bases). Trimming left V 8 bases short and J 4 bases short, with 17 bases between. The germline V gene encodes CDR1 MNHNS and CDR2 SASEGT. The CDR3 is 14 residues long. The CDR3: CASGEIARAYGYTF. In DNA form, the CDR3 reads TGTGCCAGCGGCGAGATCGCCAGGGCCTATGGCTACACCTTC.

The chain carries TRBV9 and TRBJ1-1; 7 bases are a match to TRBD1. Germline values: CDR1 SGDLS, CDR2 YYNGEE. Trimming cost V 3 bases and J 0 bases; bases outside gene matches: 8. CDR3 length equals 16 residues. The CDR3 loop is CASSGDSGTVNTEAFF. CDR3 DNA sequence: TGTGCCAGCAGCGGGGACTCGGGGACAGTGAACACTGAAGCTTTCTTT.

The chain uses TRBV4-3 and TRBJ2-6; the D is unclear. The CDR3 has 16 amino acids. Deletions cut 1 base from V and 0 bases from J, with 7 bases between. CDR1 is LGHNA, CDR2 YSLEER, per germline. The CDR3 DNA reads TGCGCCAGCAGCCAAGTTGGCTTCTCTGGGGCCAACGTCCTGACTTTC. It codes for CASSQVGFSGANVLTF.